These 8 T cell receptor beta chains share one sample of origin, sequenced in a study of blood T cells in healthy people across ages. A sample-barcoded 5' primer and a J-beta primer mix were used in a second PCR of roughly 6 to 12 cycles. In TCRdb, the 5' RACE reads were re-called with MiXCR into one record per CDR3 protein. The table shows roughly 1.5 million distinct CDR3 sequences, with 42% occurring only once. The sample taken for sequencing was blood. These receptors were obtained from a woman aged 18 to 35 in good health.

This clonotype was seen at least ten times. The V gene is TRBV27, the J gene TRBJ2-1; D unclear. Trimming shortened V by 4 bases and J by 3 bases, and 13 bases separated the two germline ends. This CDR3 has 15 residues. The germline gives CDR1 MNHEY, CDR2 SMNVEV (reference sequence). CDR3 sequence: CASSYGVLGYNEQFF. CDR3 coding DNA: TGTGCCAGCAGTTACGGAGTCCTCGGCTACAATGAGCAGTTCTTC.

The chain carries TRBV27 and TRBJ1-5; D is unclear. Germline CDR1 is MNHEY and CDR2 is SMNVEV (reference sequence). V was shortened by 2 bases and J by 6 bases, with 11 bases between the two germline ends. This CDR3 comprises 14 residues. CDR3 coding DNA: TGTGCCAGCAGTTTAACAGACCAGGTTCAGCCCCAGCATTTT. It yields the protein CASSLTDQVQPQHF.

This clonotype was picked up a small number of times. This may stem from a read error, because a much larger clone lies one nucleotide away. The DNA of the CDR3 is TGCACCAGCAGCCAAGATAGGGCTAACTATGGCTACACCTTC. Protein product: CTSSQDRANYGYTF. V usage is TRBV4-3 and J usage is TRBJ1-2; D is uncertain. Germline V gene data show CDR1 as LGHNA and CDR2 as YSLEER. The CDR3 spans 14 residues.

The V and J genes are TRBV28 and TRBJ2-3; D is uncertain. V lost 6 bases to trimming and J lost 2 bases, with 21 bases between them. Germline CDR1 is MDHEN and CDR2 is SYDVKM. This CDR3 is built from 17 residues. The CDR3 bases are TGTGCCAGCAGCTCCCGATGGGCAGGCTATTCCACAGATACGCAGTATTTT. Translating it yields CASSSRWAGYSTDTQYF. The complete variable domain, with remaining parts taken from reference TRBV28 and TRBJ2-3, reads DVKVTQSSRYLVKRTGEKVFLECVQDMDHENMFWYRQDPGLGLRLIYFSYDVKMKEKGDIPEGYSVSREKKERFSLILESASTNQTSMYLCASSSRWAGYSTDTQYFGPGTRLTVL.

This clonotype was detected only a few times. The chain links TRBV7-2 to TRBJ1-2; D unresolved. CDR3 length equals 14 residues. V lost 1 base and J lost 3, with 9 bases in between. From germline, CDR1 is SGHTA and CDR2 FQGNSA. The CDR3 protein is CASSLGEGHYGYTF. In nucleotides, the CDR3 is TGTGCCAGCAGCTTAGGGGAAGGACACTATGGCTACACCTTC.

This clonotype has more than one count but fewer than ten. The CDR3 loop is CSAISGTSGGGEQFF. CDR3 sequence (DNA): TGCAGTGCTATCTCCGGGACTAGCGGGGGGGGTGAGCAGTTCTTC. V usage is TRBV20-1 and J usage is TRBJ2-1, with 16 nucleotides matching TRBD2. V gave up 4 bases and J gave up 9 bases; unmatched junction bases: 6. CDR1 is DFQATT, CDR2 SNEGSKA, per germline (reference sequence). This CDR3 contains 15 residues.

This clonotype has a handful of counts. CDR3 sequence (DNA): TGTGCCAGCACCAACTGGGGGATCTTCGAGCAGTACTTC. It specifies CASTNWGIFEQYF. The chain carries TRBV28 and TRBJ2-4; D might be TRBD1 or TRBD2, each matching 5 bases. The DNA end lines up better with TRBJ2-7; the J call may be wrong. CDR3 length: 13 residues. CDR1 and CDR2 (germline): MDHEN, SYDVKM.

V gene TRBV5-1 combines with J gene TRBJ1-1, with D hard to call. CDR1 SGHRS and CDR2 YFSETQ come from the germline V gene. Trimming cost V 9 bases and J 3 bases, with 15 bases left between them. The length of the CDR3 is 13 residues. The CDR3 nucleotides are TGCGCCACCTCCTATGGATGGGACACTGAAGCTTTCTTT. It codes for CATSYGWDTEAFF.